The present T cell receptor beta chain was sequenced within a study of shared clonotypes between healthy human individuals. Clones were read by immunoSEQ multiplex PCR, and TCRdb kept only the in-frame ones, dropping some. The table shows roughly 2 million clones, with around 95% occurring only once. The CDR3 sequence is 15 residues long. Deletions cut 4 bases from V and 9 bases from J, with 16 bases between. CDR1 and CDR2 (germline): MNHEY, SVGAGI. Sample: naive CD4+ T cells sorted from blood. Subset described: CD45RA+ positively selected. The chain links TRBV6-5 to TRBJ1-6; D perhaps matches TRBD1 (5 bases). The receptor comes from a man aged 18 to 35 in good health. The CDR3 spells CASSSDSSSRSPLHF. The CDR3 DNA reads TGTGCCAGCAGTTCAGACAGTTCCTCACGTTCACCCCTCCACTTT.